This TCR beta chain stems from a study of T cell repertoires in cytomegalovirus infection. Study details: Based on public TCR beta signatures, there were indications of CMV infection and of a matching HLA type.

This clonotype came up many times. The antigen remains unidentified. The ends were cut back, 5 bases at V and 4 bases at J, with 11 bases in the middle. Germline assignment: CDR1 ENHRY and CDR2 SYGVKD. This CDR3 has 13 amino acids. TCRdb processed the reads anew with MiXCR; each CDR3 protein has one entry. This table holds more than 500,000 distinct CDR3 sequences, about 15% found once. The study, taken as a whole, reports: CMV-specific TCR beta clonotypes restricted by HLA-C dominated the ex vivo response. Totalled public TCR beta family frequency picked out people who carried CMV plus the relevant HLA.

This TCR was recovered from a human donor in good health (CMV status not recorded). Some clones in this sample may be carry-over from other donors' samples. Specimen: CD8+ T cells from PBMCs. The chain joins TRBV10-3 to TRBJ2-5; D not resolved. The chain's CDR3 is CAISPLTGETQYF. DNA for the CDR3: TGTGCCATCAGTCCGCTGACTGGAGAGACCCAGTACTTC.